This T cell receptor (beta chain) comes out of a study of preoperative IRX-2 immunotherapy in early breast cancer. Specified treatment: preoperative locoregional IRX-2 cytokine immunotherapy. Samples came from a phase Ib trial of preoperative locoregional IRX-2 cytokine immunotherapy. The V and J ends lost 0 bases and 5 bases respectively, with 16 bases between them. Germline V gene lookup returns CDR1 GTSNPN and CDR2 SVGIG (reference sequence). This CDR3 is 15 amino acids long. Assay: immunoSEQ multiplex PCR; the TCRdb copy retains only in-frame clones and omits some. The sample holds 55,000 to 70,000 clones, less than 95% seen once.

The specimen was collected from a patient treated with IRX-2 immunotherapy. The chain has TRBV30 and TRBJ2-5, with D possibly matching TRBD1 (6 bases). The source is a human donor with breast cancer. The CDR3 coding sequence is TGTGCCTGGAGTGTACCGCGTGGGGGCGCTGAGACCCAGTACTTC. Translating gives CAWSVPRGGAETQYF.